The next 16 T cell receptor beta chains were all read from a single sample in a study of metastatic and nonmetastatic thyroid tumors. All patients were untreated before thyroid surgery. TCRdb re-called the PCR reads through MiXCR. Seen here are roughly 30,000 clones, roughly 15% observed once, and the top ten hold approximately 4.5%. The specimen was blood. These receptors originate from a female donor with papillary thyroid cancer or a benign thyroid nodule (not recorded which). Some clones in this sample may be carry-over from other donors' samples.

This clone was observed many times. The CDR3 bases are TGCGCCAGCAGCTTGTCAGATACAGATACGCAGTATTTT. It encodes CASSLSDTDTQYF. This chain links TRBV5-1 with TRBJ2-3; D is undetermined. The CDR3 length is 13 residues. Germline assignment: CDR1 SGHRS and CDR2 YFSETQ. The V end lost 1 base, the J end lost 3 bases, and 6 bases lay between the germline ends. The complete variable domain, with remaining parts taken from reference TRBV5-1 and TRBJ2-3, reads KAGVTQTPRYLIKTRGQQVTLSCSPISGHRSVSWYQQTPGQGLQFLFEYFSETQRNKGNFPGRFSGRQFSNSRSEMNVSTLELGDSALYLCASSLSDTDTQYFGPGTRLTVL.

This clone was counted ten times or more. The chain recombines TRBV3-1 with TRBJ2-1, with 11 bases matching TRBD1. After removal of 2 bases from V and 7 bases from J, the junction contained 7 bases not matched to a gene. The CDR3 sequence is 16 residues long. Germline CDR1 is LGHDT and CDR2 is YNNKEL (reference sequence). CDR3 in amino acids: CASSQWGTGGTNEQFF. The CDR3 region has the DNA TGTGCCAGCAGCCAATGGGGGACAGGGGGTACTAATGAGCAGTTCTTC.

Worth noting for this clone: Germline and junction disagree at one end, which may indicate a read error. The genes are TRBV5-1 and TRBJ2-7; 8 bases match TRBD2. The germline gives CDR1 SGHRS, CDR2 YFSETQ. This CDR3 spans 14 amino acids. CDR3 nucleotide sequence: TGCGCTAGCAGCTTACAGCGGGGGTCTCTCGAGCAGTACTTC. This translates into CASSLQRGSLEQYF.

V usage is TRBV18 and J usage is TRBJ1-5; the D is unclear. V lost 2 bases to trimming and J lost 4 bases, with 12 bases between them. CDR3 length: 15 residues. Germline CDR1 KGHSH, CDR2 LQKENI. CDR3 sequence: CASSPSALINQPQHF. CDR3 bases: TGTGCCAGCTCACCATCGGCCTTAATTAATCAGCCCCAGCATTTT.

Concerning this clone itself: This sequence may be a read error, since a much larger clone differs from it by one base. Other DNA sequences in the same sample also yield this CDR3. This chain connects TRBV11-2 to TRBJ2-1; 11 positions match TRBD2. Losses at the gene ends were 11 bases for V and 2 bases for J; bases not matched to a gene: 11. Germline CDR1 is SGHAT and CDR2 is FQNNGV. The length of the CDR3 is 16 residues. The CDR3 DNA reads TGTGCCGGAAGCTTACTAGCGGGAGTACCCTACAATGAGCAGTTCTTC. Protein sequence: CAGSLLAGVPYNEQFF.

This clone is categorized as medium-sized. The CDR3: CASSRGLAGLSSYEQYF. The CDR3 DNA reads as TGTGCCAGCAGTCGAGGACTAGCGGGTTTAAGCTCCTACGAGCAGTACTTC. The chain carries TRBV28 and TRBJ2-7, with 11 nucleotides matching TRBD2. The CDR3 consists of 17 residues. Germline V gene data show CDR1 as MDHEN and CDR2 as SYDVKM. J gave up 0 bases and V 5 bases, and 9 bases lay outside the gene matches.

Ten or more counts support this clone. The genes are TRBV30 and TRBJ1-3; TRBD1 is a possible D gene (6 bases). V gave up 5 bases and J gave up 0 bases, with 8 bases separating them. CDR1 GTSNPN and CDR2 SVGIG come from the germline V gene (reference sequence). The CDR3 is 13 amino acids. The CDR3 protein is CAWGGGSGNTIYF. CDR3 nucleotides: TGTGCCTGGGGAGGGGGCTCTGGAAACACCATATATTTT.

In its sample, this clone ranks as medium-sized (0.01 to 0.1%). The CDR3 DNA follows: TGTGCCAGCAGTGAGAGTTTAGGGACGCAGTATTTT. Protein product: CASSESLGTQYF. The V and J genes are TRBV6-1 and TRBJ2-3; D remains ambiguous. V was shortened by 3 bases and J by 9 bases, with 10 bases between the two germline ends. The CDR3 spans 12 residues. Per the germline V gene, CDR1 is MNHNS and CDR2 is SASEGT.

The chain joins TRBV5-1 to TRBJ2-3, with 8 bases matching TRBD1. This CDR3 contains 14 residues. The V gene end was trimmed by 4 bases and the J gene end by 11 bases; junction bases not matched to a gene: 12. Germline V gene lookup returns CDR1 SGHRS and CDR2 YFSETQ. CDR3 coding DNA: TGCGCCAGCAGCCGTGGGACCGATGGACAGGGGCAGTATTTT. Translated: CASSRGTDGQGQYF.

The chain uses TRBV5-1 and TRBJ1-2; tentatively, D is TRBD1 (6 bases). CDR3 length: 14 residues. Between the trimmed V and J ends, which lost 1 base and 8 bases, there was a span of 15 bases. Germline CDR1 is SGHRS and CDR2 is YFSETQ. This CDR3 reads CASSLYMGADGYTF. The CDR3 nucleotides are TGCGCCAGCAGCTTGTATATGGGGGCGGACGGCTACACCTTC.

This clone has a handful of counts. This chain links TRBV5-4 with TRBJ2-5, with 8 bases identical to TRBD2. With 1 base clipped from V and 1 base from J, the junction kept 9 bases outside the gene matches. Germline assignment: CDR1 SGHNT and CDR2 YYREEE (reference sequence). This CDR3 region has 17 residues. The CDR3 DNA sequence: TGTGCCAGCAGCTTGCCCCCTACGGGACTAGGCCAAGAGACCCAGTACTTC. Translation gives CASSLPPTGLGQETQYF.

This clone was detected many times. J is TRBJ2-1 and V is TRBV7-3, with D possibly being TRBD1 (5 bases). This CDR3 has 15 residues. Trimming shortened V by 1 base and J by 7 bases, and 14 bases separated the two germline ends. Germline V gene sequence: CDR1 SGHTA, CDR2 FQGTGA. CDR3: CASSLIGNGANEQFF. The CDR3, as DNA: TGTGCCAGCAGCTTAATAGGGAATGGGGCAAATGAGCAGTTCTTC.

In the case of this clone: At one end the junction does not follow the germline gene, possibly because of a read error. The chain links TRBV2 to TRBJ2-2; tentatively, D is TRBD2 (6 bases). The germline V gene has CDR1 SNHLY and CDR2 FYNNEI. The length of the CDR3 is 17 residues. The CDR3 region has the DNA TGTGCCATCAGTGTAAATGTCCGGGAGCCGAACACCGTGGAGCTGTTTTTT. Translating it yields CAISVNVREPNTVELFF.

The rearrangement uses TRBV28 and TRBJ2-7, with no clear D. Per the germline V gene, CDR1 is MDHEN and CDR2 is SYDVKM. CDR3 length: 13 residues. The germline V and J ends were trimmed by 10 bases and 6 bases, with 19 bases remaining between them. This CDR3 is CATQTPAVSEQYF. CDR3 DNA sequence: TGTGCCACCCAGACCCCGGCAGTCTCCGAGCAGTACTTC.

This clone was seen at least ten times. The chain joins TRBV11-3 to TRBJ1-5, with D hard to call. The germline V and J ends were trimmed by 1 base and 1 base, with 20 bases remaining between them. The CDR3 runs to 19 residues. Germline CDR1 is SGHNT and CDR2 is YENEEA. DNA for the CDR3: TGTGCCAGCAGCTTAGGCCCCCGGCAAGGGCAAGTAAGCAATCAGCCCCAGCATTTT. This sequence encodes CASSLGPRQGQVSNQPQHF.

In its sample, this clone was seen many times. J is TRBJ2-1 and V is TRBV6-4; 10 nucleotides match TRBD1. The CDR3 length is 15 residues. After removal of 6 bases from V and 5 bases from J, the junction contained 7 bases not matched to a gene. Looked up from germline, CDR1 is MRHNA and CDR2 is SNTAGT. In DNA, the CDR3 is TGTGCCAGCAGCATTGACAGGGGGCCGAACAATGAGCAGTTCTTC. It specifies CASSIDRGPNNEQFF.